The sequence of this TCR beta chain was determined in a study of blood T cell repertoires in COVID-19. Overall study context: In each case, the material was cDNA or gDNA derived from T cells, B-cell-depleted T cells, or PBMCs.

Germline values: CDR1 PRHDT, CDR2 FYEKMQ (reference sequence). The CDR3 sequence is 15 residues long. Trimming took 6 bases from V and 7 from J; bases not matched to a gene: 8. Only in-frame clones appear in the TCRdb table, and some are missing; sequencing was by immunoSEQ multiplex PCR. Here the sample spans tens of thousands of clones, more than 80% being singletons. This receptor was taken from a man in his forties or fifties with COVID-19, enrolled during active disease. The chain recombines TRBV13 with TRBJ2-1; 11 bases are a match to TRBD2. Sequencing used peripheral blood. In DNA form, the CDR3 reads TGTGCCAGCAGACTCACTAGCGGGAGTAGGAATGAGCAGTTCTTC. Protein: CASRLTSGSRNEQFF.